The clone carrying this T cell receptor beta chain was counted many times. Its target is unknown. This record belongs to a study of neurological immune-mediated disorders. Study observations and caveats: With the multiple sclerosis repertoire cluster, none of the clinical or MRI features showed an association.

TCRdb re-analysed the 5' RACE reads in MiXCR, keeping a single row per CDR3 protein. The sample lists 54,000 or so distinct CDR3 sequences, 3.5% seen once, with under 3.5% in the top ten. This CDR3 has 14 residues. Germline CDR1 is MGHRA and CDR2 is YSYEKL. The V segment lost 4 bases and the J segment 7 bases; nucleotides outside the gene matches: 7. The receptor was derived from a woman between 25 and 40 years old with multiple sclerosis. The sequenced material came from PBMCs. The chain combines TRBV4-1 with TRBJ2-1; 7 positions agree with TRBD1. CDR3 amino acids: CASSPGTVRNEQFF. CDR3 nucleotides: TGCGCCAGCAGCCCTGGGACAGTTAGGAATGAGCAGTTCTTC.